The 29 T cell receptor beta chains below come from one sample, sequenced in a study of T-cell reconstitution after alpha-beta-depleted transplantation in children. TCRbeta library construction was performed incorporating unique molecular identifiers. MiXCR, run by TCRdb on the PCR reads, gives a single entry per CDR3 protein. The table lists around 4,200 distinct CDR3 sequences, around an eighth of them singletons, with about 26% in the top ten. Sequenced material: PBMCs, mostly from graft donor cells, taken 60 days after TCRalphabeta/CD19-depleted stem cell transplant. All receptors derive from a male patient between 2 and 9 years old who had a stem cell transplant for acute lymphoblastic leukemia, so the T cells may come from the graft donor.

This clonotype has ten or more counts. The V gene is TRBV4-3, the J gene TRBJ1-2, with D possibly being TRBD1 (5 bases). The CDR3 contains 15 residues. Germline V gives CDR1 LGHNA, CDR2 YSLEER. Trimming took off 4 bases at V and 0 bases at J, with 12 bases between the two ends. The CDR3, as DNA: TGCGCCAGCAGCCCGGGACTTCCAGCTAACTATGGCTACACCTTC. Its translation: CASSPGLPANYGYTF.

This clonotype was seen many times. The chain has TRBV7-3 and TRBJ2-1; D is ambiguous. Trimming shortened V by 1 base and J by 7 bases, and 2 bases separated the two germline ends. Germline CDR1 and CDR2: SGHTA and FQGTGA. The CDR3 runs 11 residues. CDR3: CASSLNNEQFF. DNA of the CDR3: TGTGCCAGCAGCTTAAATAATGAGCAGTTCTTC.

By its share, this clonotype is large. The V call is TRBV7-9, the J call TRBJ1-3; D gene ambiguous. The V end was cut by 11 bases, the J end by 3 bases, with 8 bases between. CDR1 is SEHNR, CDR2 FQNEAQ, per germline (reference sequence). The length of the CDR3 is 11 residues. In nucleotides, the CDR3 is TGTGCCCTAACAGTTGGAAACACCATATATTTT. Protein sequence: CALTVGNTIYF.

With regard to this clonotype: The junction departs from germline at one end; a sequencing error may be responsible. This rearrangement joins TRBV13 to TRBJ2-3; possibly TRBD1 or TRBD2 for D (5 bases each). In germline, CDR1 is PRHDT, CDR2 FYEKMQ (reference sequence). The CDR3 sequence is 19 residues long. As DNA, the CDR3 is TGTGCCATCAGCCCCGGGACCAGCTGGGCAGGATTAATCACAGATACGCAGTATTTT. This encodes CAISPGTSWAGLITDTQYF.

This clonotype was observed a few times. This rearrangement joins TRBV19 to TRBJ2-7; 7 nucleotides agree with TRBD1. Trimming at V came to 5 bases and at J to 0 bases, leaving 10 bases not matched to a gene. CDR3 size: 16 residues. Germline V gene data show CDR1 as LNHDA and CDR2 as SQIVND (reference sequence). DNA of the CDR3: TGTGCCAGTAGTGCTAAGGGGACAGTCGGCTCCTACGAGCAGTACTTC. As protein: CASSAKGTVGSYEQYF. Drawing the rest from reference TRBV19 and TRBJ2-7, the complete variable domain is DGGITQSPKYLFRKEGQNVTLSCEQNLNHDAMYWYRQDPGQGLRLIYYSQIVNDFQKGDIAEGYSVSREKKESFPLTVTSAQKNPTAFYLCASSAKGTVGSYEQYFGPGTRLTVT.

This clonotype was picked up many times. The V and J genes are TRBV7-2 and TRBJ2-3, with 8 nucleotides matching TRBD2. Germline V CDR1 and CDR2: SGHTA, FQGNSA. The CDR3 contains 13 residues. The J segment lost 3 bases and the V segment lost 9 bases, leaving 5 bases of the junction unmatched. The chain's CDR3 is CASSASGTDTQYF. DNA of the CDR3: TGTGCCAGTTCCGCTAGCGGGACAGATACGCAGTATTTT.

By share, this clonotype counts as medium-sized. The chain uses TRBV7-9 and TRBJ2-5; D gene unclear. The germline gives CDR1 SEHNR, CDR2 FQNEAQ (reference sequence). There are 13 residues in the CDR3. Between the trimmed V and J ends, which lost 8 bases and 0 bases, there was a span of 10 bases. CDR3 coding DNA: TGTGCCAGCTGCCAAGTGTACCAAGAGACCCAGTACTTC. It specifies CASCQVYQETQYF.

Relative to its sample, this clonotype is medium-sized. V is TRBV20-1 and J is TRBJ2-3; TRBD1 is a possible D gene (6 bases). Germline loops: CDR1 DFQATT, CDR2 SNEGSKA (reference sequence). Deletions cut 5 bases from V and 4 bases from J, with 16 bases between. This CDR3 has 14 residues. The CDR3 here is CSALGTNRADTQYF. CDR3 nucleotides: TGCAGTGCTCTTGGGACAAACCGGGCAGATACGCAGTATTTT.

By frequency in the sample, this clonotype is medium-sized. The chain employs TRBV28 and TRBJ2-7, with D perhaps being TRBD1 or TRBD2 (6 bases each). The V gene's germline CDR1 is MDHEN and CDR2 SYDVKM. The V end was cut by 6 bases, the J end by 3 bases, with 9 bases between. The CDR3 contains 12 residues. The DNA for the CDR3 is TGTGCCAGCAGGGGGGGCGTCTACGAGCAGTACTTC. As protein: CASRGGVYEQYF.

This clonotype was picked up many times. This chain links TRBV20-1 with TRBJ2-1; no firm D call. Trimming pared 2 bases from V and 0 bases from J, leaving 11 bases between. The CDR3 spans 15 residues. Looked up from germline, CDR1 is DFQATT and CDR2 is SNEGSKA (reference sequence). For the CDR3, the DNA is TGCAGTGCTAGACCAGCACAAGGCTCCTACAATGAGCAGTTCTTC. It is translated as CSARPAQGSYNEQFF.

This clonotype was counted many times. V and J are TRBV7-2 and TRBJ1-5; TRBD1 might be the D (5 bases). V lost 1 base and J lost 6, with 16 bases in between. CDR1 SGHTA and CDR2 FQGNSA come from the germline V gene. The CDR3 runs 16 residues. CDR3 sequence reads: CASSLVGQGRSQPQHF. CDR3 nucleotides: TGTGCCAGCAGCTTAGTCGGGCAGGGTAGGAGTCAGCCCCAGCATTTT.

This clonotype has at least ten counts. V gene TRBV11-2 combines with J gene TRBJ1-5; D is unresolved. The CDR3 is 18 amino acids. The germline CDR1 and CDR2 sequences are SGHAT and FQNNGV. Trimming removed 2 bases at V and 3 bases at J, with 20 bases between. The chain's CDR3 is CASSLIPRRAGLNQPQHF. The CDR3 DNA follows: TGTGCCAGCAGCTTAATCCCACGCCGCGCGGGCCTCAATCAGCCCCAGCATTTT.

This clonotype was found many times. The CDR3 loop is CASSRRQGDRETQYF. As DNA, the CDR3 is TGTGCCAGCAGCCGCAGACAGGGGGATAGGGAGACCCAGTACTTC. The V and J genes are TRBV9 and TRBJ2-5, with 9 positions matching TRBD1. CDR1 and CDR2 (germline): SGDLS, YYNGEE. V lost 4 bases, J lost 5 bases, and 9 bases stayed unmatched. The CDR3 loop spans 15 amino acids. Full variable domain (missing parts from reference TRBV9 and TRBJ2-5): DSGVTQTPKHLITATGQRVTLRCSPRSGDLSVYWYQQSLDQGLQFLIQYYNGEERAKGNILERFSAQQFPDLHSELNLSSLELGDSALYFCASSRRQGDRETQYFGPGTRLLVL.

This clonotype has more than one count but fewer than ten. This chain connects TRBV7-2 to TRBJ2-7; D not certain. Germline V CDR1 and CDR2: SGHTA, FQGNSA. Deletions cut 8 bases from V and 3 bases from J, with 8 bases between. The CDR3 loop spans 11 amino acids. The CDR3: CASCPHYEQYF. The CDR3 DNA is TGTGCCAGCTGCCCCCACTACGAGCAGTACTTC.

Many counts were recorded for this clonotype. The CDR3 DNA sequence: TGTGCCAGCAGTCGTCCACCGGGACTAGGCACAGATACGCAGTATTTT. As protein: CASSRPPGLGTDTQYF. The chain employs TRBV7-2 and TRBJ2-3; 8 nucleotides agree with TRBD2. CDR1 and CDR2 from the germline V gene are SGHTA and FQGNSA. Trimming cost V 6 bases and J 1 base; bases outside gene matches: 9. There are 16 residues in the CDR3.

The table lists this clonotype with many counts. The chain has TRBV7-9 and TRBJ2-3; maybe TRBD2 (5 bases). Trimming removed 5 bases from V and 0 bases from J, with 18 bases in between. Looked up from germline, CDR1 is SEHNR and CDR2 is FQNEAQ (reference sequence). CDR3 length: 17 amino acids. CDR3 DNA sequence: TGTGCCAGCAGCGACCTTGCGCGGGTTTCTAGCACAGATACGCAGTATTTT. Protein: CASSDLARVSSTDTQYF.

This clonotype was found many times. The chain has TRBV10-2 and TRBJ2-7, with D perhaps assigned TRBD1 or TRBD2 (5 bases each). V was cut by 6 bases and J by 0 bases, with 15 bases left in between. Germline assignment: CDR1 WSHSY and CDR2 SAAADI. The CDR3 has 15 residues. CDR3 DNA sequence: TGCGCCAGCAGGCAGGGCACGGGGAGCTCCTACGAGCAGTACTTC. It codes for CASRQGTGSSYEQYF.

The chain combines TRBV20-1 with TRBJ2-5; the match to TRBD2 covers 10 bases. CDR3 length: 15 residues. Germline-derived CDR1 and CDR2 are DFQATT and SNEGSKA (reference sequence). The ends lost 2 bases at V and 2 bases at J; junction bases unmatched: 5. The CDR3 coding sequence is TGCAGTGCTAGACGGCTAGCGGGAGAGCAAGAGACCCAGTACTTC. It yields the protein CSARRLAGEQETQYF.

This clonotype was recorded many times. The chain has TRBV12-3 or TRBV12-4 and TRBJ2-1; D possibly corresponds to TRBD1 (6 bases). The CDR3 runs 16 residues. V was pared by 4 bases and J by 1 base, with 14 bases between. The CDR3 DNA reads TGTGCCAGCAGTTCCGACAGGCTACGTTCCTACAATGAGCAGTTCTTC. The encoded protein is CASSSDRLRSYNEQFF.

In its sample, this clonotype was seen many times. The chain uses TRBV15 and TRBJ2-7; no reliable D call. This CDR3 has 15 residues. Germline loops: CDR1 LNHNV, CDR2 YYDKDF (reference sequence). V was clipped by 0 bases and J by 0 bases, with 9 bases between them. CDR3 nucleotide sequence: TGTGCCACCAGCAGAGATCTTGGCGTCTCCTACGAGCAGTACTTC. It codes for CATSRDLGVSYEQYF.

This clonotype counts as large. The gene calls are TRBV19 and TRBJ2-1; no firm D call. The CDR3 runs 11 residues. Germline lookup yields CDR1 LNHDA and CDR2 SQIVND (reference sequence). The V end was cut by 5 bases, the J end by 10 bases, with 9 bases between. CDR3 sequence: CASSAVREQFF. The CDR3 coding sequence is TGTGCCAGTAGTGCCGTAAGAGAGCAGTTCTTC.

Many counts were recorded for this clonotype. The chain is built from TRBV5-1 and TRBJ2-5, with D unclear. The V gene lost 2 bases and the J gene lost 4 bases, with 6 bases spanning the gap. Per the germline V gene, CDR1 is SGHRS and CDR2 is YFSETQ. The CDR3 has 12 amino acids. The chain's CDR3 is CASSFLGETQYF. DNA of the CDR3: TGCGCCAGCAGCTTCTTGGGAGAGACCCAGTACTTC.

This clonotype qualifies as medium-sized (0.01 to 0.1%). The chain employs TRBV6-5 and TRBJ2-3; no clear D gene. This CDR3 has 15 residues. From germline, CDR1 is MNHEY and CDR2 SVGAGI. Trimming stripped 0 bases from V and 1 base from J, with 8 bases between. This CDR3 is CASSYSWMGTDTQYF. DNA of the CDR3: TGTGCCAGCAGTTACTCTTGGATGGGCACAGATACGCAGTATTTT.

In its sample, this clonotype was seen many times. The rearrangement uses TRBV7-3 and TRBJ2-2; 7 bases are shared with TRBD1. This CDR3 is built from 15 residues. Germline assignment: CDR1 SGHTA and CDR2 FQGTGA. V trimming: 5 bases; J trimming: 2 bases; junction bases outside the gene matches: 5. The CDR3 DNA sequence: TGTGCCAGCAGCAACAGGGGTAGTAACACCGGGGAGCTGTTTTTT. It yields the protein CASSNRGSNTGELFF.

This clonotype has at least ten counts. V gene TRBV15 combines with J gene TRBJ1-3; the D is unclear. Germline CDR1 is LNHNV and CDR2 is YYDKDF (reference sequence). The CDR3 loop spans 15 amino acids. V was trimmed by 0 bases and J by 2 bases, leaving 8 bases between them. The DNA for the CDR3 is TGTGCCACCAGCAGAGATAGAGGAACTGGAAACACCATATATTTT. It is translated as CATSRDRGTGNTIYF. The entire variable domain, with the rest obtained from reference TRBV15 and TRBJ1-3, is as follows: DAMVIQNPRYQVTQFGKPVTLSCSQTLNHNVMYWYQQKSSQAPKLLFHYYDKDFNNEADTPDNFQSRRPNTSFCFLDIRSPGLGDTAMYLCATSRDRGTGNTIYFGEGSWLTVV.

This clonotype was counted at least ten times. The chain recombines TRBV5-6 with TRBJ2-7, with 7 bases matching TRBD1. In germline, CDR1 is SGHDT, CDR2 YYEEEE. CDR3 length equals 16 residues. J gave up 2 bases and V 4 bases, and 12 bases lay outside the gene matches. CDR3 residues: CASSVSDRHLTYEQYF. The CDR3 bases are TGTGCCAGCAGCGTGTCGGACAGGCACTTGACCTACGAGCAGTACTTC.

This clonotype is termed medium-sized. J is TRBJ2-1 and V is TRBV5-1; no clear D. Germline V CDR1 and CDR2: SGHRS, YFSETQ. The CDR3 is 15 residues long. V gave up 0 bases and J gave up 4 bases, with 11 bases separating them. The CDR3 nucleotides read TGCGCCAGCAGCTTGGATTCCCAGGCGTACAATGAGCAGTTCTTC. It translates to CASSLDSQAYNEQFF.

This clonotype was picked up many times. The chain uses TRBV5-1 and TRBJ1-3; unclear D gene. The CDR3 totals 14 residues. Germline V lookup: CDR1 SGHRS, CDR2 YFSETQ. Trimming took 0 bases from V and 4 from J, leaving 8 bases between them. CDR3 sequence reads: CASSLASGGNTIYF. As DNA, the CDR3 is TGCGCCAGCAGCTTGGCTTCGGGGGGAAACACCATATATTTT.

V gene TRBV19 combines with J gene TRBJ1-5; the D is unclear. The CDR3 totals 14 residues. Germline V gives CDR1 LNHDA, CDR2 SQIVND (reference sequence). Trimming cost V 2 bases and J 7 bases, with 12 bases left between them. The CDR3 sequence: CASSINSPLQPQHF. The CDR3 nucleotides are TGTGCCAGTAGTATAAACAGCCCGCTGCAGCCCCAGCATTTT.